This record looks at one T cell receptor (beta chain) sequence and its context. Its antigen is as yet unknown. The data were obtained in a study of T-cell memory formation after mild COVID-19. The overall study: Across donors, TCR clusters were largely donor specific.

This CDR3 comprises 15 residues. Trimming removed 6 bases from V and 2 bases from J, with 17 bases in between. The V gene's germline CDR1 is SEHNR and CDR2 FQNEAQ (reference sequence). A single record per CDR3 protein comes from TCRdb applying MiXCR to the 5' RACE reads. The table records about 120,000 distinct CDR3 sequences, 15% to 20% of them present only once. The study's findings and limits: The CD4+ clones that contracted clustered mainly within CM and EM, and the CD8+ clones concentrated in EMRA.

The sequence was obtained from an adult woman who had mild COVID-19 (a few samples of this study predate the infection). Cell type and time point are not known. The V and J genes are TRBV7-9 and TRBJ2-7; D may be TRBD1 or TRBD2 (5 bases each). The specimen sequenced was PBMCs or a T cell subset sorted from them (not recorded which). This chain's CDR3 is CASRISGTYTYEQYF. The CDR3 bases are TGTGCCAGCAGAATCAGTGGGACGTACACCTACGAGCAGTACTTC.